The rows below give T cell receptor beta chains drawn from one sample of a study of T-cell memory formation after mild COVID-19. TCRdb recomputed calls from the 5' RACE reads with MiXCR, one row per CDR3 protein. The sample holds about 470,000 distinct CDR3 sequences, 15% to 20% seen once. Source material: PBMCs or a T cell subset sorted from them (not recorded which). These receptors originate from an adult woman who had mild COVID-19 (a few samples of this study predate the infection). Cell type and time point are not known. Both conserved end residues are part of each CDR3. Each record gives: V gene, clone size, J gene, D gene, CDR3 protein, CDR3 DNA. D genes are given only for firm matches. The size entry is marked missing in some rows and otherwise reads once, few, many or a size class.

v_gene: TRBV4-2
abundance: .
j_gene: TRBJ2-7
d_gene: TRBD1
CDR3aa: CASSQARGPYEQYF
CDR3nt: TGTGCCAGCAGCCAAGCCAGGGGGCCCTACGAGCAGTACTTC

v_gene: TRBV24-1
abundance: few
j_gene: TRBJ2-1
d_gene: TRBD2
CDR3aa: CATHSGTAYNEQFF
CDR3nt: TGTGCCACCCATAGCGGGACCGCCTACAATGAGCAGTTCTTC

v_gene: TRBV12-3/TRBV12-4
abundance: .
j_gene: TRBJ1-2
d_gene: TRBD1
CDR3aa: CASSPPGQNYVGYTF
CDR3nt: TGTGCCAGCAGTCCGCCGGGACAGAACTATGTTGGCTACACCTTC

v_gene: TRBV5-1
abundance: few
j_gene: TRBJ2-1
d_gene: .
CDR3aa: CASSLVRGPSVGYNEQFF
CDR3nt: TGCGCCAGCAGCTTGGTTCGGGGCCCTAGCGTGGGTTACAATGAGCAGTTCTTC

v_gene: TRBV6-2/TRBV6-3
abundance: many
j_gene: TRBJ2-1
d_gene: TRBD2
CDR3aa: CASSATSGGRNEQFF
CDR3nt: TGTGCCAGCAGTGCGACTAGCGGGGGGCGCAATGAGCAGTTCTTC

v_gene: TRBV19
abundance: .
j_gene: TRBJ1-1
d_gene: .
CDR3aa: CASSRRDQPGAFF
CDR3nt: TGTGCCAGTAGCCGCAGGGACCAGCCTGGAGCTTTCTTT

v_gene: TRBV4-3
abundance: few
j_gene: TRBJ2-4
d_gene: TRBD2
CDR3aa: CASSQISGRGAKNIQYF
CDR3nt: TGCGCCAGCAGCCAAATTAGCGGGAGGGGGGCCAAAAACATTCAGTACTTC

v_gene: TRBV5-1
abundance: many
j_gene: TRBJ2-3
d_gene: .
CDR3aa: CASYVLPGTDTQYF
CDR3nt: TGCGCCAGCTACGTCTTGCCCGGCACAGATACGCAGTATTTT

v_gene: TRBV29-1
abundance: few
j_gene: TRBJ2-7
d_gene: TRBD1
CDR3aa: CSAGQGMTEQYF
CDR3nt: TGCAGCGCCGGACAGGGAATGACCGAGCAGTACTTC

v_gene: TRBV30
abundance: .
j_gene: TRBJ2-7
d_gene: .
CDR3aa: CAWGRYEQYF
CDR3nt: TGTGCCTGGGGACGCTACGAGCAGTACTTC

v_gene: TRBV10-3
abundance: .
j_gene: TRBJ2-5
d_gene: TRBD1
CDR3aa: CAISRDRGHQETQYF
CDR3nt: TGTGCCATCAGCCGGGACAGGGGACACCAAGAGACCCAGTACTTC

v_gene: TRBV20-1
abundance: few
j_gene: TRBJ2-1
d_gene: .
CDR3aa: CSASPPKAYNEQFF
CDR3nt: TGCAGTGCTAGTCCCCCAAAAGCGTACAATGAGCAGTTCTTC

v_gene: TRBV4-1
abundance: .
j_gene: TRBJ1-1
d_gene: .
CDR3aa: CASSQSGTNTEAFF
CDR3nt: TGCGCCAGCAGCCAATCCGGGACTAACACTGAAGCTTTCTTT

v_gene: TRBV28
abundance: .
j_gene: TRBJ2-5
d_gene: .
CDR3aa: CASSPSPGIQETQYF
CDR3nt: TGTGCCAGCAGTCCCTCGCCCGGGATTCAAGAGACCCAGTACTTC

v_gene: TRBV4-3
abundance: few
j_gene: TRBJ1-2
d_gene: .
CDR3aa: CASSQDGGANYGYTF
CDR3nt: TGCGCCAGCAGCCAAGATGGCGGAGCTAACTATGGCTACACCTTC

v_gene: TRBV3-1
abundance: .
j_gene: TRBJ1-1
d_gene: .
CDR3aa: CASSQDRPLTEAFF
CDR3nt: TGTGCCAGCAGCCAAGACAGGCCTCTCACTGAAGCTTTCTTT

v_gene: TRBV24-1
abundance: .
j_gene: TRBJ2-3
d_gene: TRBD1
CDR3aa: CATSDPDRGVTDTQYF
CDR3nt: TGTGCCACCAGTGACCCGGACAGGGGCGTCACAGATACGCAGTATTTT

v_gene: TRBV24-1
abundance: many
j_gene: TRBJ2-3
d_gene: .
CDR3aa: CATSDSPRGADTQYF
CDR3nt: TGTGCCACCAGTGATTCGCCCCGCGGGGCAGATACGCAGTATTTT

v_gene: TRBV20-1
abundance: .
j_gene: TRBJ1-1
d_gene: TRBD1
CDR3aa: CSARANQHRQGWAEAFF
CDR3nt: TGCAGTGCTAGAGCAAACCAACACCGACAGGGATGGGCTGAAGCTTTCTTT

v_gene: TRBV5-6
abundance: .
j_gene: TRBJ2-1
d_gene: TRBD2
CDR3aa: CASSSRLAGNEQFF
CDR3nt: TGTGCCAGCAGCTCGAGACTAGCGGGGAATGAGCAGTTCTTC

v_gene: TRBV3-1
abundance: few
j_gene: TRBJ1-2
d_gene: .
CDR3aa: CASSQEPGGYTF
CDR3nt: TGTGCCAGCAGCCAAGAACCAGGAGGCTACACCTTC

v_gene: TRBV25-1
abundance: .
j_gene: TRBJ2-5
d_gene: .
CDR3aa: CASSEWTAPQYF
CDR3nt: TGTGCCAGCAGTGAGTGGACGGCGCCTCAGTACTTC

v_gene: TRBV20-1
abundance: .
j_gene: TRBJ2-1
d_gene: TRBD2
CDR3aa: CSAILAGGHNEQFF
CDR3nt: TGCAGTGCTATACTAGCGGGGGGCCACAATGAGCAGTTCTTC

v_gene: TRBV5-1
abundance: .
j_gene: TRBJ1-1
d_gene: .
CDR3aa: CASSLAWLVNTEAFF
CDR3nt: TGCGCCAGCAGCCTTGCGTGGTTGGTTAACACTGAAGCTTTCTTT

v_gene: TRBV6-6
abundance: few
j_gene: TRBJ1-2
d_gene: .
CDR3aa: CASSRAGDYGYTF
CDR3nt: TGTGCCAGCAGTAGGGCAGGAGACTATGGCTACACCTTC

v_gene: TRBV5-4
abundance: .
j_gene: TRBJ2-5
d_gene: .
CDR3aa: CASSPPGRGSGQETQYF
CDR3nt: TGTGCCAGCAGCCCCCCCGGACGGGGGAGCGGCCAAGAGACCCAGTACTTC

v_gene: TRBV6-2/TRBV6-3
abundance: few
j_gene: TRBJ1-1
d_gene: .
CDR3aa: CASSYPDTEAFF
CDR3nt: TGTGCCAGCAGTTATCCCGACACTGAAGCTTTCTTT

v_gene: TRBV6-5
abundance: .
j_gene: TRBJ1-6
d_gene: TRBD1
CDR3aa: CASSPGQGFNSPLHF
CDR3nt: TGTGCCAGCAGCCCCGGACAGGGTTTTAATTCACCCCTCCACTTT

v_gene: TRBV7-3
abundance: .
j_gene: TRBJ2-1
d_gene: .
CDR3aa: CASSLTSLDEQFF
CDR3nt: TGTGCCAGCAGCTTAACTAGCCTAGATGAGCAGTTCTTC

v_gene: TRBV4-1
abundance: few
j_gene: TRBJ2-3
d_gene: .
CDR3aa: CASSQAPARWGTQYF
CDR3nt: TGCGCCAGCAGCCAAGCTCCAGCCCGGTGGGGCACGCAGTATTTT

v_gene: TRBV18
abundance: .
j_gene: TRBJ2-7
d_gene: TRBD1
CDR3aa: CASSPSLGQAAYEQYF
CDR3nt: TGTGCCAGCTCCCCCTCCCTCGGACAGGCCGCCTACGAGCAGTACTTC

v_gene: TRBV14
abundance: .
j_gene: TRBJ2-7
d_gene: .
CDR3aa: CASSGVGSPKYEQYF
CDR3nt: TGTGCCAGCAGCGGGGTGGGGTCTCCCAAATACGAGCAGTACTTC

v_gene: TRBV29-1
abundance: few
j_gene: TRBJ2-7
d_gene: .
CDR3aa: CSVEDQRRSYEQYF
CDR3nt: TGCAGCGTTGAAGATCAGCGCCGATCCTACGAGCAGTACTTC

v_gene: TRBV29-1
abundance: many
j_gene: TRBJ2-1
d_gene: TRBD1
CDR3aa: CSVERDRGAEQFF
CDR3nt: TGCAGCGTTGAGCGGGACAGGGGAGCTGAGCAGTTCTTC

v_gene: TRBV5-1
abundance: few
j_gene: TRBJ1-3
d_gene: .
CDR3aa: CASSPSGISGGTIYF
CDR3nt: TGCGCCAGCAGCCCATCAGGTATCTCTGGAGGCACCATATATTTT

v_gene: TRBV14
abundance: many
j_gene: TRBJ1-1
d_gene: .
CDR3aa: CASSQGTLNTEAFF
CDR3nt: TGTGCCAGCAGCCAAGGGACCTTGAACACTGAAGCTTTCTTT

v_gene: TRBV7-9
abundance: few
j_gene: TRBJ2-3
d_gene: TRBD2
CDR3aa: CASRGLAAPDTQYF
CDR3nt: TGTGCCAGCAGGGGACTAGCGGCCCCAGATACGCAGTATTTT

v_gene: TRBV15
abundance: .
j_gene: TRBJ1-2
d_gene: .
CDR3aa: CATSREMGGQATSLDYGYTF
CDR3nt: TGTGCCACCAGCAGAGAGATGGGCGGTCAGGCGACGAGCCTGGACTATGGCTACACCTTC

v_gene: TRBV25-1
abundance: few
j_gene: TRBJ1-5
d_gene: .
CDR3aa: CASTGGGDQPQHF
CDR3nt: TGTGCCAGCACTGGGGGAGGGGATCAGCCCCAGCATTTT

v_gene: TRBV19
abundance: .
j_gene: TRBJ2-3
d_gene: TRBD2
CDR3aa: CASSSIAGHSTDTQYF
CDR3nt: TGTGCCAGTAGTTCGATAGCGGGACATAGCACAGATACGCAGTATTTT

v_gene: TRBV4-1
abundance: few
j_gene: TRBJ2-7
d_gene: TRBD2
CDR3aa: CASSQPTSGENEQYF
CDR3nt: TGCGCCAGCAGCCAACCGACTAGCGGGGAAAACGAGCAGTACTTC

v_gene: TRBV7-2
abundance: few
j_gene: TRBJ1-6
d_gene: .
CDR3aa: CASSLPRSPLHF
CDR3nt: TGTGCCAGCAGCCTACCCCGCTCACCCCTCCACTTT

v_gene: TRBV7-3
abundance: few
j_gene: TRBJ2-1
d_gene: .
CDR3aa: CASSLKQGFNEQFF
CDR3nt: TGTGCCAGCAGCTTAAAACAGGGTTTTAATGAGCAGTTCTTC

v_gene: TRBV5-4
abundance: .
j_gene: TRBJ2-3
d_gene: TRBD2
CDR3aa: CASSLNSGKADTQYF
CDR3nt: TGTGCCAGCAGCTTGAATAGCGGGAAGGCAGATACGCAGTATTTT

v_gene: TRBV20-1
abundance: .
j_gene: TRBJ1-1
d_gene: TRBD1
CDR3aa: CSADRDTEAFF
CDR3nt: TGCAGTGCTGACAGGGACACTGAAGCTTTCTTT

v_gene: TRBV19
abundance: .
j_gene: TRBJ2-1
d_gene: .
CDR3aa: CASSMGRNTYNEQFF
CDR3nt: TGTGCCAGTAGTATGGGTCGTAACACCTACAATGAGCAGTTCTTC

v_gene: TRBV7-2
abundance: few
j_gene: TRBJ2-1
d_gene: TRBD1
CDR3aa: CASSFQGQGVNEQFF
CDR3nt: TGTGCCAGCAGCTTTCAAGGACAGGGAGTAAATGAGCAGTTCTTC

v_gene: TRBV7-9
abundance: few
j_gene: TRBJ2-1
d_gene: .
CDR3aa: CASWRTVESEQFF
CDR3nt: TGTGCCAGCTGGAGGACAGTGGAAAGTGAGCAGTTCTTC

v_gene: TRBV20-1
abundance: few
j_gene: TRBJ1-1
d_gene: .
CDR3aa: CSARAQAGWDTEAFF
CDR3nt: TGCAGTGCTAGAGCACAGGCAGGATGGGACACTGAAGCTTTCTTT